This T cell receptor beta chain was obtained from a study of identical twins. Via MiXCR, TCRdb re-called the 5' RACE reads, giving one row per CDR3 protein. The data show 450,000 or so distinct CDR3 sequences, 14% seen once. Germline loops: CDR1 KGHSH, CDR2 LQKENI. V shed 10 bases and J shed 3 bases, with 18 bases lying between them. This CDR3 has 14 amino acids. Healthy Caucasians supplied all donations. This clonotype turned up a few times. Another study also made use of these data, one on yellow fever vaccine responses in identical twins.

The chain employs TRBV18 and TRBJ1-2, with no clear D. Sequenced sample: CD4+ T cells sorted from blood. The clonotype comes from a woman aged 18-29 years in good health. The CDR3 reads CATSLSRDYYGYTF. The CDR3 DNA reads TGTGCCACCTCTTTGAGCAGAGATTACTATGGCTACACCTTC. Full variable domain (outside the CDR3, taken from reference TRBV18 and TRBJ1-2): NAGVMQNPRHLVRRRGQEARLRCSPMKGHSHVYWYRQLPEEGLKFMVYLQKENIIDESGMPKERFSAEFPKEGPSILRIQQVVRGDSAAYFCATSLSRDYYGYTFGSGTRLTVV.